This T cell receptor (beta chain) was sequenced in a study of a mutant IDH1 vaccine in newly diagnosed glioma. Across the study: Following radiotherapy alone, or alongside temozolomide cycles, vaccination was started after an interval of 4-6 weeks. General observations from the study: It seemed that pseudoprogression was not linked to changes in the top peripheral T cell clonotypes.

The germline V gene has CDR1 MNHNS and CDR2 SASEGT. The CDR3 covers 14 residues. V lost 6 bases to trimming and J lost 3 bases, with 14 bases between them. This table comes from immunoSEQ multiplex PCR, and its TCRdb copy is limited to in-frame clones, with some not included. The data show roughly 51,000 clones, about three quarters seen once. Comment on this clone: The antigen remains undetermined.

Described time point: week 23, last vaccination. Doses comprised 300 ug of mutant IDH1 20-mer peptide each, plus topical imiquimod. The donors' diagnosis was new WHO grade 3 or 4 astrocytoma that was IDH1-mutant and ATRX-lost. This TCR came from a woman in her thirties or forties with glioma. Some clones in this sample may be carry-over from other donors' samples. This specimen consisted of PBMCs, obtained from a glioma patient whose treatment included an IDH1 peptide vaccine. This chain uses TRBV6-1 with TRBJ1-2; D may be TRBD1 (5 bases). The CDR3 here is CASSPITGDYGYTF. The CDR3 DNA follows: TGTGCCAGCAGCCCTATAACAGGCGACTATGGCTACACCTTC.